The present T cell receptor beta chain was sequenced within a study of PD-L1 blockade in urothelial cancer. As for time point: pretreatment peripheral blood. The germline V gene has CDR1 SEHNR and CDR2 FQNEAQ (reference sequence). With 5 bases clipped from V and 10 bases from J, the junction kept 10 bases outside the gene matches. This CDR3 comprises 15 residues. Method: immunoSEQ multiplex PCR; TCRdb's copy keeps in-frame clones and lacks some. The sample has tens of thousands of clones; 80% to 85% are singletons. This chain connects TRBV7-9 to TRBJ1-6, with TRBD1 matching 8 bases. Sequences were derived from PBMCs, sampled around atezolizumab (anti-PD-L1) treatment. This TCR was sampled from a middle-aged man with urothelial cancer. The CDR3 region is CASSPPGQGRSPLHF. CDR3 sequence (DNA): TGTGCCAGCAGCCCCCCCGGACAGGGACGATCACCCCTCCACTTT.